The sequence of this TCR beta chain was determined in a study of T cell repertoires in cytomegalovirus infection. TCRdb used MiXCR to reprocess the reads, holding one entry per CDR3 protein. The profile shows around 210,000 distinct CDR3 sequences, 5% to 8.5% of them singletons. The V end lost 0 bases, the J end lost 1 base, and 10 bases lay between the germline ends. The CDR3 totals 15 residues. Germline V lookup: CDR1 SGDLS, CDR2 YYNGEE. This chain uses TRBV9 with TRBJ1-1; D not certain. The sample taken for sequencing was PBMCs. The TCR was taken from a human donor in good health (CMV status not recorded). Some clones in this sample may be carry-over from other donors' samples. Here the CDR3 reads CASSVVSPGNTEAFF. The CDR3 nucleotides are TGTGCCAGCAGCGTAGTCAGCCCGGGGAACACTGAAGCTTTCTTT.